A selection of T cell receptor beta chains follows, all from one sample in a study of glioma-infiltrating T cells. From the multiplex PCR reads, TCRdb called clonotypes with MiXCR, one entry per CDR3 protein. In the table there are more than 350,000 distinct CDR3 sequences, 41% of which are singletons. The specimen sequenced was glioma tissue, nonneoplastic brain tissue, or PBMCs (not recorded which). The source is a human donor with low-grade glioma or glioblastoma, undergoing nonglioma brain surgery, or in good health (not recorded which). Each CDR3 is given with its conserved first and last residue. A D gene is named only where the DNA matches it firmly. Size is omitted from some rows. Given values are once, few, many or a class for expanded clones.

-,TRBJ1-6,TRBV28,-,CASSLPGASSPLHF,TGTGCCAGCAGTCTCCCAGGGGCTAGTTCACCCCTCCACTTT
once,TRBJ2-3,TRBV6-2/TRBV6-3,TRBD2,CASSYSANGRADMQYF,TGTGCCAGCAGTTACTCAGCTAACGGGAGGGCGGATATGCAGTATTTT
few,TRBJ2-4,TRBV4-2,-,CASSPAVRVKNIQYF,TGTGCCAGCAGCCCGGCGGTCAGGGTCAAAAACATTCAGTACTTC
-,TRBJ2-4,TRBV12-3/TRBV12-4,-,CASSLWGRRNIQHF,TGTGCCAGCAGTTTGTGGGGGAGGAGAAACATTCAGCACTTC
many,TRBJ1-2,TRBV28,-,CASSFSGPRYTGYTF,TGTGCCAGCAGTTTTTCCGGACCTCGTTATACGGGCTACACCTTC
once,TRBJ1-2,TRBV10-3,TRBD1,CAISESGQGIHGYTF,TGTGCCATCAGTGAGTCGGGACAGGGCATCCATGGCTACACCTTC
-,TRBJ2-5,TRBV7-2,TRBD2,CASSFHLRSGIWETQYF,TGTGCCAGCAGCTTTCACCTGAGGAGCGGGATCTGGGAGACCCAGTACTTC
few,TRBJ2-7,TRBV15,TRBD1,CATSRDWDRAYEQYF,TGTGCCACCAGCAGAGATTGGGACAGAGCCTACGAGCAGTACTTC
-,TRBJ1-5,TRBV19,-,CASSGRRRNYSNQPQRF,TGTGCCAGTAGCGGCCGGCGGCGGAACTATAGCAATCAGCCCCAGCGTTTT
few,TRBJ1-2,TRBV4-3,TRBD1,CASSQEDRGGYGYTF,TGCGCCAGCAGCCAAGAAGACAGGGGTGGGTATGGCTACACCTTC
-,TRBJ2-1,TRBV3-1,-,CASSTQNGISQFF,TGTGCCAGCAGCACGCAGAACGGGATTTCCCAGTTCTTC
-,TRBJ1-2,TRBV4-3,TRBD1,CASTRGAGGSYGYTF,TGCGCCAGCACCCGCGGCGCAGGGGGTTCCTATGGCTACACCTTC
many,TRBJ2-7,TRBV4-3,-,CASSPQTGSYEQYF,TGTGCCAGCAGTCCTCAAACTGGTTCCTACGAGCAGTACTTC
-,TRBJ2-3,TRBV20-1,-,CSAGDYRDSDTQYF,TGCAGTGCTGGAGATTACAGAGATTCAGATACGCAGTATTTT
many,TRBJ2-7,TRBV7-2,TRBD2,CASSSSGSSYEQYF,TGTGCCAGCAGCTCTAGCGGTAGCTCCTACGAGCAGTACTTC
-,TRBJ2-7,TRBV7-9,TRBD2,CASSSGLAGLPSYEQYF,TGTGCCAGCAGCTCGGGACTAGCGGGCCTCCCTTCCTACGAGCAGTACTTC
-,TRBJ1-1,TRBV6-2/TRBV6-3,-,CASSYTTGEIGTEAFF,TGTGCCAGCAGTTACACTACCGGGGAGATTGGTACTGAAGCTTTCTTT
few,TRBJ2-5,TRBV7-9,TRBD2,CASSLARGGRAKETQYF,TGTGCCAGCAGCTTAGCGCGTGGCGGGAGGGCCAAGGAGACCCAGTACTTC